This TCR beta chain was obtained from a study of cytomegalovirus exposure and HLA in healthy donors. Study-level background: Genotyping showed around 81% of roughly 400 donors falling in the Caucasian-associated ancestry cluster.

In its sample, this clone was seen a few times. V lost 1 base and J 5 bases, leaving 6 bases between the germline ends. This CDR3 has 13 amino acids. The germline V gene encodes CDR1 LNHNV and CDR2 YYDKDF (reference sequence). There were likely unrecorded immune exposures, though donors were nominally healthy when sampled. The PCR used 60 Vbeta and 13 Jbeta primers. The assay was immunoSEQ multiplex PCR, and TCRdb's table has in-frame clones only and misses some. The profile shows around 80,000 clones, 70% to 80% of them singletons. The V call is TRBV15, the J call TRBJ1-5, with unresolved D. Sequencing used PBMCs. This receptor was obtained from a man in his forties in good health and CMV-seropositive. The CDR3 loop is CATSRATDQPQHF. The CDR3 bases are TGTGCCACCAGCAGAGCCACGGATCAGCCCCAGCATTTT.